A selection of T cell receptor beta chains follows, all from one sample in a study of regulatory T cells in long-lasting Graves disease. Each CDR3 protein is one row after TCRdb ran MiXCR on the multiplex PCR reads. The sample includes 450,000 or so distinct CDR3 sequences, under 25% of them seen just once. Source: peripheral blood mononuclear cells (PBMCs), taken when the disease was refractory, from a patient treated with antithyroid drugs. The receptors derive from a female donor with Graves disease. The CDR3 runs from the conserved cysteine through the conserved F or W. The order of the fields is V gene, clone size, D gene, J gene, CDR3 protein, CDR3 DNA. D genes are given only for firm matches. Only part of the rows carry a size: once, few, many, or a class if the clone is expanded.

TRBV6-2/TRBV6-3,few,NA,TRBJ2-3,CASSSLWGDTQYF,TGTGCCAGCAGTTCCTTGTGGGGAGATACGCAGTATTTT
TRBV2,many,TRBD2,TRBJ2-5,CARGLAQETQYF,TGTGCCAGAGGACTAGCCCAAGAGACCCAGTACTTC
TRBV5-1,few,NA,TRBJ1-1,CASRQGPRTEAFF,TGCGCCAGCAGACAGGGCCCGCGCACTGAAGCTTTCTTT
TRBV6-1,many,NA,TRBJ1-5,CASSEAHWLQPQHF,TGTGCCAGCAGTGAAGCGCACTGGCTTCAGCCCCAGCATTTT
TRBV28,many,NA,TRBJ2-2,CASSLRGRGNTGELFF,TGTGCCAGCAGTTTAAGGGGGAGAGGGAACACCGGGGAGCTGTTTTTT
TRBV5-4,few,NA,TRBJ2-7,CASSLPGRLKTYEQYF,TGTGCCAGCAGCTTGCCAGGGCGCCTAAAAACCTACGAGCAGTACTTC
TRBV12-3/TRBV12-4,many,NA,TRBJ1-1,CASSPDLSEAFF,TGTGCCAGCAGTCCTGACCTCTCGGAAGCTTTCTTT
TRBV28,many,TRBD2,TRBJ2-7,CASSSRGVGWNDEQYF,TGTGCCAGCAGTTCGCGGGGGGTAGGATGGAATGACGAGCAGTACTTC
TRBV30,few,NA,TRBJ1-1,CAWKAKYEAFF,TGTGCCTGGAAGGCGAAATATGAAGCTTTCTTT
TRBV15,NA,NA,TRBJ2-3,CATSRDQGNTDTQYF,TGTGCCACCAGCAGAGATCAAGGAAACACAGATACGCAGTATTTT
TRBV11-2,few,NA,TRBJ1-4,CASFGGTRKLFF,TGTGCCAGCTTCGGGGGGACCCGAAAACTGTTTTTT
TRBV6-2/TRBV6-3,many,NA,TRBJ1-2,CASSAPEGHYGYTF,TGTGCCAGCAGTGCCCCCGAGGGCCACTATGGCTACACCTTC
TRBV20-1,few,NA,TRBJ1-6,CSARDWDPRGSYNSPLHF,TGCAGTGCTAGAGATTGGGACCCCCGGGGCTCCTATAATTCACCCCTCCACTTT
TRBV6-1,few,NA,TRBJ2-7,CASSESPGSYEQYF,TGTGCCAGCAGTGAATCGCCGGGGTCCTACGAGCAGTACTTC
TRBV28,few,TRBD1,TRBJ1-1,CASSPEGTGWTEAFF,TGTGCCAGCAGCCCAGAGGGGACAGGGTGGACTGAAGCTTTCTTT